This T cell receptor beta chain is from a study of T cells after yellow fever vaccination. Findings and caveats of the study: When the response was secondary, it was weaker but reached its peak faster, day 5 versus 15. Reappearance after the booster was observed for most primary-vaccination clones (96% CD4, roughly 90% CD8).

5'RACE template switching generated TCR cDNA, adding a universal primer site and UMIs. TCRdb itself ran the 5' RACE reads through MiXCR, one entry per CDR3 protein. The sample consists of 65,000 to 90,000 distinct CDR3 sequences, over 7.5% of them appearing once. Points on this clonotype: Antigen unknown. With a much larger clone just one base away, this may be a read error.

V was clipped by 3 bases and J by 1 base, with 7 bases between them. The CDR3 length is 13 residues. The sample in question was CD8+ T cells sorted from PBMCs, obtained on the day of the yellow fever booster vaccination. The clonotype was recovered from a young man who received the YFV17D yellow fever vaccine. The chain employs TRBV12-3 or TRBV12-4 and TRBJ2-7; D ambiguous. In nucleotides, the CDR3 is TGTGCCAGCAGTTTTTGGGGATCCTACGAGCAGTACTTC. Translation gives CASSFWGSYEQYF.